The 20 T cell receptor beta chains below come from one sample, sequenced in a study. MiXCR, applied by TCRdb to the 5' RACE reads, yields one record per CDR3 protein. The sample shows about 57,000 distinct CDR3 sequences, roughly 25% of them seen only once. Cells sorted as Tregs were CD4+, CD25+ and CD127-/low. Sequencing was done on a sample of tumor-infiltrating Tregs sorted from the breast tumor. The source of these receptors is a female donor with breast cancer.

This clonotype was counted many times. J is TRBJ2-1 and V is TRBV9; D is unresolved. V dropped 3 bases and J dropped 6 bases, with 7 bases sitting between them. The CDR3 spans 12 residues. Germline CDR1 reads SGDLS; CDR2 reads YYNGEE. CDR3 sequence (DNA): TGTGCCAGCAGCGCCCACTTCAATGAGCAGTTCTTC. As protein: CASSAHFNEQFF.

The table lists this clonotype with a few counts. V usage is TRBV6-6 and J usage is TRBJ2-6; TRBD2 agrees at 7 bases. The J segment lost 4 bases and the V segment lost 6 bases, leaving 6 bases of the junction unmatched. The CDR3 runs 15 residues. Germline values: CDR1 MNHNY, CDR2 SVGAGI (reference sequence). The CDR3 sequence is CASSTGEGGANVLTF. In DNA form, the CDR3 reads TGTGCCAGCAGCACGGGGGAGGGAGGGGCCAACGTCCTGACTTTC.

With respect to this clonotype: This may stem from a read error, because a much larger clone lies one nucleotide away. V is TRBV9 and J is TRBJ2-5, with D maybe TRBD2 (6 bases). This CDR3 comprises 14 residues. Germline CDR1 reads SGDLS; CDR2 reads YYNGEE. The CDR3 here is CASSVGLVAETLYF. In DNA, the CDR3 is TGTGCCAGCAGCGTAGGACTAGTTGCGGAGACCCTGTACTTC.

The chain couples TRBV29-1 to TRBJ2-5; D might be TRBD2 (6 bases). CDR1 and CDR2 from the germline V gene are SQVTM and ANQGSEA. The germline V and J ends were trimmed by 7 bases and 7 bases, with 19 bases remaining between them. The CDR3 length is 13 residues. The CDR3 reads CSGGTFVKSTQYF. The CDR3 DNA reads as TGCAGCGGGGGGACTTTTGTCAAGTCGACCCAGTACTTC.

V and J are TRBV7-9 and TRBJ1-2; weak D call: TRBD1 (6 bases). V was cut by 5 bases and J by 6 bases, with 13 bases left in between. Per the germline V gene, CDR1 is SEHNR and CDR2 is FQNEAQ (reference sequence). This CDR3 has 13 residues. CDR3: CASSDRTEDGYTF. For the CDR3, the DNA is TGTGCCAGCAGCGATAGGACAGAGGATGGCTACACCTTC. The full variable domain, completed using reference TRBV7-9 and TRBJ1-2, is DTGVSQNPRHKITKRGQNVTFRCDPISEHNRLYWYRQTLGQGPEFLTYFQNEAQLEKSRLLSDRFSAERPKGSFSTLEIQRTEQGDSAMYLCASSDRTEDGYTFGSGTRLTVV.

The chain combines TRBV7-2 with TRBJ1-6; TRBD1 might be the D (5 bases). Trimming pared 1 base from V and 10 bases from J, leaving 11 bases between. The CDR3 sequence is 14 residues long. CDR1 is SGHTA and CDR2 is FQGNSA in the germline V gene. The CDR3 region is CASSLEGARSPLHF. For the CDR3, the DNA is TGTGCCAGCAGCTTAGAAGGGGCAAGGTCACCCCTCCACTTT.

A note on this clonotype: Germline is not matched at one junction end, which may reflect a read error. The chain has TRBV5-1 and TRBJ2-7; tentatively, D is TRBD1 or TRBD2 (5 bases each). Germline assignment: CDR1 SGHRS and CDR2 YFSETQ. The CDR3 is made up of 14 amino acids. CDR3: CTSSLTQGRDEQYF. The CDR3 bases are TGCACCAGCAGCCTAACCCAGGGACGGGACGAGCAGTACTTC.

The genes are TRBV6-2 or TRBV6-3 and TRBJ2-2; TRBD2 matches 8 bases. The CDR3 is 15 residues long. J was trimmed by 6 bases and V by 7 bases; bases with no gene match: 10. CDR1 is MNHEY and CDR2 is SVGEGT in the germline V gene. Written as DNA, the CDR3 is TGTGCCAGCACCGGGAGGGGGTTGAAAGCCGGGGAGCTGTTTTTT. Protein product: CASTGRGLKAGELFF.

The genes are TRBV7-8 and TRBJ2-5; 7 bases are a match to TRBD2. V lost 1 base, J lost 5 bases, and 7 bases stayed unmatched. The CDR3 sequence is 15 residues long. Germline loops: CDR1 SGHVS, CDR2 FQNEAQ. CDR3 amino acids: CASSLVIARGETQYF. CDR3 DNA sequence: TGTGCCAGCAGCTTAGTCATAGCGCGGGGGGAGACCCAGTACTTC. Combining the CDR3 with reference TRBV7-8 and TRBJ2-5 gives the whole variable domain GAGVSQSPRYKVAKRGQDVALRCDPISGHVSLFWYQQALGQGPEFLTYFQNEAQLDKSGLPSDRFFAERPEGSVSTLKIQRTQQEDSAVYLCASSLVIARGETQYFGPGTRLLVL.

The chain carries TRBV6-1 and TRBJ2-3; D is perhaps TRBD1 (6 bases). The CDR3 runs to 14 residues. The germline V and J ends were trimmed by 7 bases and 6 bases, with 17 bases remaining between them. CDR1 and CDR2 from the germline V gene are MNHNS and SASEGT. CDR3 DNA sequence: TGTGCCAGCATACCAACCCAGGGGATGGATACGCAGTATTTT. The encoded protein is CASIPTQGMDTQYF.

V is TRBV6-5 and J is TRBJ1-2; D is undetermined. Germline V gives CDR1 MNHEY, CDR2 SVGAGI. The CDR3 is made up of 13 amino acids. V was shortened by 2 bases and J by 6 bases, with 10 bases between the two germline ends. The CDR3 sequence: CASSYQAGDGYTF. The CDR3 DNA reads TGTGCCAGCAGTTACCAGGCCGGCGATGGCTACACCTTC.

This chain joins TRBV7-9 and TRBJ1-2; D is ambiguous. V was shortened by 2 bases and J by 4 bases, with 11 bases between the two germline ends. Per germline, CDR1 SEHNR and CDR2 FQNEAQ (reference sequence). This CDR3 contains 14 residues. The CDR3 DNA sequence: TGTGCCAGCAGCTTATCTTGGAGCACCTATGGCTACACCTTC. This encodes CASSLSWSTYGYTF.

The chain couples TRBV7-3 to TRBJ1-1; maybe TRBD1 (5 bases). The CDR3 extends over 15 amino acids. The V and J ends lost 5 bases and 0 bases respectively, with 13 bases between them. The germline V gene encodes CDR1 SGHTA and CDR2 FQGTGA. CDR3 protein: CASSPVGGLNTEAFF. CDR3 DNA sequence: TGTGCCAGCAGCCCCGTCGGGGGATTGAACACTGAAGCTTTCTTT.

This clonotype is termed medium-sized (0.01 to 0.1%). The chain is built from TRBV7-9 and TRBJ2-2; D perhaps matches TRBD2 (6 bases). Deletions cut 7 bases from V and 2 bases from J, with 11 bases between. Germline CDR1 reads SEHNR; CDR2 reads FQNEAQ (reference sequence). This CDR3 comprises 14 residues. The CDR3 DNA follows: TGTGCCAGCAATGGAGGGACCAACACCGGGGAGCTGTTTTTT. This encodes CASNGGTNTGELFF.

The rearrangement joins TRBV7-2 to TRBJ2-5, with 8 bases fitting TRBD1. CDR3 length: 14 residues. With 4 bases clipped from V and 4 bases from J, the junction kept 5 bases outside the gene matches. Per the germline V gene, CDR1 is SGHTA and CDR2 is FQGNSA. The CDR3 DNA sequence: TGTGCCAGCAGCTCGCAGGGGGCCGGAGAGACCCAGTACTTC. This encodes CASSSQGAGETQYF.

The CDR3 spells CASSFVRGNTEAFF. The CDR3, as DNA: TGTGCCAGCAGCTTTGTAAGGGGGAACACTGAAGCTTTCTTT. This chain links TRBV11-1 with TRBJ1-1; TRBD1 might be the D (5 bases). CDR1 is SGHAT and CDR2 is FQDESV in the germline V gene (reference sequence). Between the trimmed V and J ends, which lost 3 bases and 1 base, there was a span of 9 bases. This CDR3 is 14 amino acids long. The variable domain in full, completed from reference TRBV11-1 and TRBJ1-1, reads EAEVAQSPRYKITEKSQAVAFWCDPISGHATLYWYRQILGQGPELLVQFQDESVVDDSQLPKDRFSAERLKGVDSTLKIQPAELGDSAMYLCASSFVRGNTEAFFGQGTRLTVV.

This clonotype is medium-sized (0.01 to 0.1%) within its sample. The CDR3 region has the DNA TGTGCCAGCAGCCAAGAAGGGGTGAGCGAGCAGTACTTC. Translating gives CASSQEGVSEQYF. V gene TRBV4-2 combines with J gene TRBJ2-7; TRBD1 might be the D (5 bases). This CDR3 is built from 13 residues. Trimming stripped 0 bases from V and 6 bases from J, with 9 bases between. Germline lookup yields CDR1 LGHNA and CDR2 YNFKEQ.

This clonotype has ten or more counts. The rearrangement joins TRBV15 to TRBJ1-2, with TRBD1 identical over 7 bases. The germline V gene encodes CDR1 LNHNV and CDR2 YYDKDF (reference sequence). The CDR3 is 14 amino acids. After removal of 5 bases from V and 7 bases from J, the junction contained 10 bases not matched to a gene. The CDR3 nucleotides read TGTGCCACCAGCGGGGGTCTAGGGGGCGGTGGCTACACCTTC. Encoded protein: CATSGGLGGGGYTF.

The CDR3 nucleotides read TGTGCCAGCAGTTTACCAGGAACAGGGTCCAACTATGGCTACACCTTC. Its translation is CASSLPGTGSNYGYTF. V is TRBV28 and J is TRBJ1-2, with D perhaps TRBD1 (6 bases). V was pared by 2 bases and J by 2 bases, with 15 bases between. Germline-derived CDR1 and CDR2 are MDHEN and SYDVKM. The CDR3 sequence is 16 residues long.

DNA of the CDR3: TGTGCCAGCAGTAAAAGGACAGGCGAGCAGTACTTC. Its protein is CASSKRTGEQYF. The chain links TRBV12-3 or TRBV12-4 to TRBJ2-7; 7 nucleotides match TRBD1. Trimming took 5 bases from V and 6 from J; bases not matched to a gene: 4. The CDR3 spans 12 residues.